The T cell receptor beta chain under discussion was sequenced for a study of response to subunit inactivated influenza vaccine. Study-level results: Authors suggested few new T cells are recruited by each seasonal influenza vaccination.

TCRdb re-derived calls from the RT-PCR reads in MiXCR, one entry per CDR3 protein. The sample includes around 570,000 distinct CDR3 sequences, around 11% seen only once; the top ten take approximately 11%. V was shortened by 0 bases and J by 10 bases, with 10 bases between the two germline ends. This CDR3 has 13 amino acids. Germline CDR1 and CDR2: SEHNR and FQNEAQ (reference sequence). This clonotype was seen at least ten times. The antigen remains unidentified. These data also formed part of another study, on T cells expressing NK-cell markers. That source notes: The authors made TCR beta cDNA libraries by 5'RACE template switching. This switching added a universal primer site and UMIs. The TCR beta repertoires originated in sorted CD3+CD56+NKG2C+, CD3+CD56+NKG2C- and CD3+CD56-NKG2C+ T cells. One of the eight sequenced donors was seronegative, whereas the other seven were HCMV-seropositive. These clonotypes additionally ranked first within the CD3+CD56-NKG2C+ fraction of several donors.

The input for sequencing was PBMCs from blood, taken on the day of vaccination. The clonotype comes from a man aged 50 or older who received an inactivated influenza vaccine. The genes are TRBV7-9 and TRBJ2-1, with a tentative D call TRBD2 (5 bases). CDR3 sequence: CASSLALGEEQFF. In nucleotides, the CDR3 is TGTGCCAGCAGCTTAGCCCTCGGGGAGGAGCAGTTCTTC. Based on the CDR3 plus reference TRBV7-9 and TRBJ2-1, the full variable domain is DTGVSQNPRHKITKRGQNVTFRCDPISEHNRLYWYRQTLGQGPEFLTYFQNEAQLEKSRLLSDRFSAERPKGSFSTLEIQRTEQGDSAMYLCASSLALGEEQFFGPGTRLTVL.